This TCR beta chain was recorded in a study of a mutant IDH1 vaccine in newly diagnosed glioma. Turning to the study itself: Patients under treatment included about 60% males and 37.5% females and had a mean age of approximately 43 years.

In the case of this clone: The antigen is not known.

Profiled with immunoSEQ multiplex PCR; TCRdb holds only in-frame clones, not every one. This sample has approximately 51,000 clones, with approximately 78% found just once. This CDR3 spans 14 amino acids. V was cut by 7 bases and J by 6 bases, with 17 bases left in between. Germline V gives CDR1 MNHEY, CDR2 SVGAGI. Time point of the sample: week 5, during vaccination. Every vaccine dose comprised 300 ug of mutant IDH1 20-mer peptide plus topical imiquimod. The donors had new WHO grade 3 or 4 astrocytomas; these were IDH1-mutant and ATRX-lost. The chain couples TRBV6-5 to TRBJ2-3; D not resolved. This sample comprised PBMCs, obtained from a glioma patient whose treatment included an IDH1 peptide vaccine. The source is a woman between 40 and 50 years old with glioma. The CDR3 coding sequence is TGTGCCAGCACCACCTTACCGCTCGGGGATACGCAGTATTTT. Translating gives CASTTLPLGDTQYF.